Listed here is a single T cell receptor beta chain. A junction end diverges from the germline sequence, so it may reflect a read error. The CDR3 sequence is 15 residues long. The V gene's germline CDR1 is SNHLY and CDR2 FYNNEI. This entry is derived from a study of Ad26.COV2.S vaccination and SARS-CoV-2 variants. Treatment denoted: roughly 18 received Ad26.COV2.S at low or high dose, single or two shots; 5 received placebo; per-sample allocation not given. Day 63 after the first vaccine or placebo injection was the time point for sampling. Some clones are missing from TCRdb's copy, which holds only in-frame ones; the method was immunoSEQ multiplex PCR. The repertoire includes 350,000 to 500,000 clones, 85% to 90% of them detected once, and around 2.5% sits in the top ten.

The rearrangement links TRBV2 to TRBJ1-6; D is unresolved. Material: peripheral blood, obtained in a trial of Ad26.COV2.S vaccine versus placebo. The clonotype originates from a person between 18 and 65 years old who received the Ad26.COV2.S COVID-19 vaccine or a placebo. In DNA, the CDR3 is TGTGCCAGCAGCGAAGACCGATTCTATAATTCACCCCTCCACTTT. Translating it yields CASSEDRFYNSPLHF.